This TCR beta chain comes out of a study of T cells in Graves' hyperthyroidism and ophthalmopathy. This CDR3 is built from 16 residues. The germline V and J ends were trimmed by 0 bases and 1 base, with 13 bases remaining between them. Germline V lookup: CDR1 SQVTM, CDR2 ANQGSEA. Study-wide points: The majority of expanded thyroid clonotypes above 0.001 also appeared in blood. It was a median approximately six months before onset that the model predicted ophthalmopathy.

It was RNA transcripts that yielded the amplified TCR beta CDR3 regions. During a first-round RT-PCR of the TCR CDR3, the HTBI primer set was used. TCRdb processed the multiplex PCR reads anew with MiXCR; each CDR3 protein has one entry. The sample lists about 640,000 distinct CDR3 sequences, around 21% occurring once. There are a few counts of this clonotype. Antigen specificity is unknown. Fresh peripheral blood, about 10 ml of it, supplied the PBMCs. This clonotype was obtained from a man aged 30 to 45 with Graves' ophthalmopathy. V usage is TRBV29-1 and J usage is TRBJ2-1; no firm D call. The sample taken for sequencing was blood. The CDR3, as DNA: TGCAGCGTTGAAGATGGTAGCCCTATATCCTACAATGAGCAGTTCTTC. Translating gives CSVEDGSPISYNEQFF.